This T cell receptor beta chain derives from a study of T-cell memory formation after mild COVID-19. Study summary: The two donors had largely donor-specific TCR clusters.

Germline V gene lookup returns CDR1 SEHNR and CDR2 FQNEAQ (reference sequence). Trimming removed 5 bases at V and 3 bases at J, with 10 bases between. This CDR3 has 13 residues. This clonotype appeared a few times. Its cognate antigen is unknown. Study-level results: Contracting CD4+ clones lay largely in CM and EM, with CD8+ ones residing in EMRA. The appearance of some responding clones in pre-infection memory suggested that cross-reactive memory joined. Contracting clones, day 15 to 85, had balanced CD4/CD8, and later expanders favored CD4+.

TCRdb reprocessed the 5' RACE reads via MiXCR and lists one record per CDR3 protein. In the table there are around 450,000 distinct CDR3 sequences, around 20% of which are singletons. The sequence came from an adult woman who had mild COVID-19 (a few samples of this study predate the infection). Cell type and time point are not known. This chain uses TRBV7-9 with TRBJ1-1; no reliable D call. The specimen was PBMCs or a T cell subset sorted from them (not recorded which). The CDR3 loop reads CASSRIPDTEAFF. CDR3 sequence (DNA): TGTGCCAGCAGCCGGATTCCGGACACTGAAGCTTTCTTT. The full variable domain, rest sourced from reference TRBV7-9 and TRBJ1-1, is DTGVSQNPRHKITKRGQNVTFRCDPISEHNRLYWYRQTLGQGPEFLTYFQNEAQLEKSRLLSDRFSAERPKGSFSTLEIQRTEQGDSAMYLCASSRIPDTEAFFGQGTRLTVV.